This T cell receptor beta chain derives from a study of blood T cell repertoires in COVID-19. V gave up 2 bases and J gave up 7 bases; unmatched junction bases: 7. Germline loops: CDR1 KGHSH, CDR2 LQKENI. The CDR3 is 14 amino acids. This clone occurred a few times. Produced via immunoSEQ multiplex PCR; TCRdb's table is partial and in-frame only. The sample holds about 280,000 clones, roughly 86% seen once. The genes are TRBV18 and TRBJ1-1, with 7 positions matching TRBD1. The sample comprised PBMCs or T cells enriched from blood (not recorded which). The TCR was taken from a woman aged 25 to 45 who had recovered from COVID-19. The CDR3 bases are TGTGCCAGCTCACCAGCGGGAGGACAGGATGAAGCTTTCTTT. As protein: CASSPAGGQDEAFF.